Listed below are T cell receptor beta chains from one sample, sequenced in a study of blood T cells in healthy people across ages. From the 5' RACE reads, TCRdb called clonotypes with MiXCR, one entry per CDR3 protein. The table records about a million distinct CDR3 sequences, around two fifths of them present only once. The source material was blood. The receptors shown here come from a man aged 18 to 30 in good health. The CDR3 runs from the conserved cysteine through the conserved F or W. D genes are given only for firm matches. Not all rows give a size; the values are once, few, many and, for expanded clones, a class.

j_call v_call d_call clone_size cdr3_nt cdr3_aa
TRBJ2-4 TRBV7-2 - - TGTGCCAGCAGTCCAAGAGTGGCCAAAAACATTCAGTACTTC CASSPRVAKNIQYF
TRBJ2-1 TRBV25-1 - many TGTGCCAGCAGTGAATATAGGGTGGAGAATGAGCAGTTCTTC CASSEYRVENEQFF
TRBJ1-2 TRBV7-2 - few TGTGCCAGCAGCTTAACGTGGCAGAACTATGGCTACACCTTC CASSLTWQNYGYTF
TRBJ2-1 TRBV28 - - TGTGCCAGCGGGACCTCCCGGGACAGTGGGGGGGAGCAGTTCTTC CASGTSRDSGGEQFF
TRBJ2-1 TRBV15 TRBD2 - TGTGCCACCAGCTCCACTAGCGACTCCTACAATGAGCAGTTCTTC CATSSTSDSYNEQFF
TRBJ2-3 TRBV27 - - TGTGCCACCGTGGGGGGTAGCACAGATACGCAGTATTTT CATVGGSTDTQYF
TRBJ2-7 TRBV30 - - TGTGCCTGGACAGGGACGACCTACGAGCAGTACTTC CAWTGTTYEQYF
TRBJ2-1 TRBV2 TRBD2 few TGTGCCAGCGGAATCAAACTAGCGGGGGTTTACAATGAGCAGTTCTTC CASGIKLAGVYNEQFF
TRBJ1-1 TRBV6-5 - many TGTGCCAGCAGTCGGGGACCGAACACTGAAGCTTTCTTT CASSRGPNTEAFF
TRBJ2-7 TRBV11-1 - - TGTGCCAGCAGCCCGGGCGGGGGCCTCCCCTACAATGAGCAGTACTTC CASSPGGGLPYNEQYF
TRBJ2-1 TRBV5-6 - once TGTGCCAGCAGCTTGTCCCCAGCTAACCAGTTCTTC CASSLSPANQFF
TRBJ1-2 TRBV20-1 TRBD1 - TGCAGTGCTAGGGAGTTTGCCGCGTTGGGACAGGGCAACTATGGCTACACCTTC CSAREFAALGQGNYGYTF
TRBJ2-7 TRBV12-3/TRBV12-4 TRBD2 many TGTGCCAGCAGCCCCAACGTAGCGGGCAACCCCTACGAGCAGTACTTC CASSPNVAGNPYEQYF
TRBJ2-7 TRBV5-1 TRBD1 - TGCGCCAGCAGCGACAGGGGACCCTACGAGCAGTACTTC CASSDRGPYEQYF
TRBJ2-5 TRBV6-2/TRBV6-3 - - TGTGCCAGCAGTTACTCGCAGGGAATAGGGACCCAGTACTTC CASSYSQGIGTQYF
TRBJ2-3 TRBV29-1 - few TGCAGCGTTGGTACTGGTGAAAACACAGATACGCAGTATTTT CSVGTGENTDTQYF
TRBJ1-2 TRBV12-5 - few TGTGCTAGTGGAAACACCCTGGGCTATGGCTACACCTTC CASGNTLGYGYTF
TRBJ2-3 TRBV6-5 - few TGTGCCAGCAGTTACCGCCAGACCACAGATACGCAGTATTTT CASSYRQTTDTQYF
TRBJ1-1 TRBV7-2 - - TGTGCCAGCAGCTTAGTAGGTGGGGGGGCAAACACTGAAGCTTTCTTT CASSLVGGGANTEAFF
TRBJ1-5 TRBV27 - - TGTGCCAGTAGAATCGGCAATCAGCCCCAGCATTTT CASRIGNQPQHF
TRBJ1-1 TRBV12-5 - - TGTGCTAGTGGTTCCCGAATTAACACTGAAGCTTTCTTT CASGSRINTEAFF
TRBJ2-3 TRBV11-2 TRBD1 few TGTGCCAGCAGCCGACCCGACAGGGTGACAGATACGCAGTATTTT CASSRPDRVTDTQYF